This paragraph reports one TCR beta chain. Original handling: It was from reference gene primer amplification that nucleated cell counts were estimated. Generated by immunoSEQ multiplex PCR, the TCRdb table keeps only in-frame clones and is missing some. That table is the source of V, J and clone size, and D and trimming were worked out from the DNA. This sample has around 140,000 clones; roughly 87% occur once, and the top ten carry 1.5% to 2%. The sample is drawn from a study of blood T cell repertoires in COVID-19. In the study overall: The study drew acute and convalescent COVID-19 samples from the United States, Italy and Spain. The cDNA or gDNA used as material had been derived from T cells, B-cell-depleted T cells, or PBMCs.

V lost 2 bases to trimming and J lost 8 bases; unmatched junction nucleotides: 5. CDR1 MNHEY and CDR2 SVGAGI come from the germline V gene. This CDR3 comprises 14 residues. V and J are TRBV6-5 and TRBJ2-2; TRBD1 aligns across 7 bases. The receptor was isolated from a man in his 70s with acute or convalescent COVID-19. Sequenced material: peripheral blood. The CDR3 sequence: CASSYIGGRGELFF. The CDR3, as DNA: TGTGCCAGCAGTTACATAGGGGGCAGGGGGGAGCTGTTTTTT.